Sequencing of this TCR beta chain was carried out in a study of blood T cell repertoires in COVID-19 (dated by TCRdb to the early 2020s). For the wider study: Samples covering the acute and convalescent phases of COVID-19 were provided by collaborators in the United States, Italy and Spain. The material from the prospective study consisted of cDNA or gDNA derived from T cells, B-cell-depleted T cells, or PBMCs. Deeply sampled blood TCRbeta repertoires from subjects exposed to, actively infected with, or recovered from COVID-19 were included in the dataset. The repertoires were released in a freely available public database meant as a resource for research on the immune response to SARS-CoV-2. Samples came from the ongoing ImmuneRACE study (first 160 participants) plus 1,254 subjects from 6 global collaborators. Nearly every sample came with metadata listing a de-identified subject ID, COVID-19 status, age in years and sex. Where available, HLA class I and class II types were obtained from metadata supplied by the sample provider rather than from assay-based typing. On the study overall, not on this receptor specifically: How much clinical and demographic metadata was included differed by source and by participant, and the metadata was provided uncurated.

Each collaborating institution followed its own protocols to collect whole blood in K2EDTA tubes. Collaborator samples were shipped for TCRbeta analysis as frozen whole blood, isolated PBMCs, or DNA extracted from either sample type. The immunoSEQ Assay, a bias-controlled multiplex PCR, was used to amplify TCRbeta CDR3 regions from genomic DNA. On the study's bioinformatics: Within the assay, amplification of reference gene primers was used to estimate how many nucleated cells each sample contained. To quantify the absolute abundance of each unique TCRbeta CDR3 rearrangement, sequence reads were collapsed and filtered. For each sample, productive Simpson clonality was calculated as the square root of Simpson's diversity index over productive rearrangements. TCRdb provides this immuneACCESS table in a form limited to in-frame rearrangements. Some clones are lacking; in checked studies, under half of them reflect an unresolved V gene, and why the rest are absent is not known. Clonal size and the V and J genes are those of that table, whereas D and trimming came from the DNA. The sample table records some 110,000 clones; around 83% of these occur just once. The ten most abundant clones make up around 8% of the sample.

Trimming takes 0 bases from V and 7 bases from J, and the germline ends sit 13 bases apart. Sequences SGHRS (CDR1) and YFSETQ (CDR2) are obtained from the germline V gene. Reading from cysteine to phenylalanine, the CDR3 counts 15 amino acids. Only the CDR3 part of the read is kept: 45 bases, read in frame from the first base. Note on this clone: The specificity of this receptor is unknown. It has no much larger one-base neighbor in the sample; base qualities were not kept.

The rearrangement combines TRBV5-1 with TRBJ2-2, with the D gene not clear enough to name. This sequence originates from a man aged 70 or older with acute or convalescent COVID-19. The specimen was peripheral blood. The nucleotide sequence reads TGCGCCAGCAGCTTGGTTACACCCGCTCTCGGGGAGCTGTTTTTT. The resulting protein is CASSLVTPALGELFF.